This passage covers 31 T cell receptor beta chains from one sample sequenced in a study of T cells in Graves' hyperthyroidism and ophthalmopathy. Amplification targeted TCR beta CDR3 regions from RNA transcripts. Initially, a first-round RT-PCR of the TCR CDR3 employed the HTBI primer set. TCRdb re-called the multiplex PCR reads through MiXCR, storing one row per CDR3 protein. Of approximately 400,000 distinct CDR3 sequences in the sample, approximately 20% were seen once. Sequencing used blood. All receptors derive from a young woman with Graves' hyperthyroidism.

This clonotype was detected many times. This chain joins TRBV2 and TRBJ2-5, with 8 bases that match TRBD1. Trimming removed 10 bases from V and 6 bases from J; junction bases left unmatched: 4. CDR3 size: 11 residues. CDR1 and CDR2 from the germline V gene are SNHLY and FYNNEI. DNA for the CDR3: TGTGCCACCGGACAGGGACAGACCCAGTACTTC. Translating gives CATGQGQTQYF.

The table lists this clonotype with many counts. V gene TRBV5-1 combines with J gene TRBJ1-1; D is ambiguous. Deletions cut 6 bases from V and 0 bases from J, with 6 bases between. There are 12 residues in the CDR3. Germline-derived CDR1 and CDR2 are SGHRS and YFSETQ. CDR3 amino acids: CASNAMNTEAFF. DNA for the CDR3: TGCGCCAGCAACGCGATGAACACTGAAGCTTTCTTT.

At least ten counts were recorded for this clonotype. The V gene is TRBV20-1, the J gene TRBJ1-3, with a possible D match to TRBD1 (6 bases). V was clipped by 2 bases and J by 8 bases, with 10 bases between them. The CDR3 runs 12 residues. Germline CDR1 reads DFQATT; CDR2 reads SNEGSKA (reference sequence). This CDR3 reads CSARWGGHTIYF. CDR3 nucleotides: TGCAGTGCTAGATGGGGGGGGCACACCATATATTTT.

The table lists this clonotype with a few counts. This sequence joins TRBV18 and TRBJ1-1; D gene uncertain. The CDR3 length is 15 residues. Germline-derived CDR1 and CDR2 are KGHSH and LQKENI. V was clipped by 2 bases and J by 5 bases, with 15 bases between them. CDR3: CASSPSGSRATEAFF. The CDR3 nucleotides are TGTGCCAGCTCACCATCTGGAAGCCGGGCGACTGAAGCTTTCTTT.

This clonotype was picked up many times. A much more abundant neighbour one base away suggests this may be a read error. The V call is TRBV12-3 or TRBV12-4, the J call TRBJ1-1, with D tentatively TRBD1 (6 bases). V shed 4 bases and J shed 5 bases, with 8 bases lying between them. CDR3 size: 12 residues. This chain's CDR3 is CASSSGVTEAFF. The CDR3 DNA reads TGTGCCAGCAGTTCAGGGGTGACTGAAGCTTTCTTT.

There are many counts of this clonotype. The chain joins TRBV5-1 to TRBJ2-4; TRBD2 matches at 7 bases. This CDR3 has 14 amino acids. Trimming took 3 bases from V and 9 from J; bases not matched to a gene: 9. Per the germline V gene, CDR1 is SGHRS and CDR2 is YFSETQ. CDR3 coding DNA: TGCGCCAGCAGCTCCACAGGAGCTAGCGGCATTCAGTACTTC. This gives the protein CASSSTGASGIQYF.

Only one count was recorded for this clonotype. A much larger clone lies one base from this, so it may be a read error. The chain couples TRBV24-1 to TRBJ2-7; D remains unclear. This CDR3 has 12 amino acids. CDR1 and CDR2 (germline): KGHDR, SFDVKD. The V end was cut by 3 bases, the J end by 2 bases, with 4 bases between. CDR3 coding DNA: TGTGCCACCAGTGATACCACCTACGAGCAGTACGTC. Translated: CATSDTTYEQYV.

A word on this clonotype: Being one base from a much bigger clone, this may be a read error. The V call is TRBV7-3, the J call TRBJ2-5, with TRBD1 matching 7 bases. From germline, CDR1 is SGHTA and CDR2 FQGTGA. Losses at the gene ends were 5 bases for V and 2 bases for J; bases not matched to a gene: 11. The CDR3 consists of 16 residues. The CDR3 region is CASSLRGPGGQETQYF. The CDR3 DNA sequence: TGTGCCAGCAGCCTCAGAGGGCCAGGGGGTCAAGAGACCCAGTACTTC.

This clonotype was counted ten times or more. The J gene is TRBJ2-5, the V gene TRBV29-1, with D maybe TRBD2 (5 bases). This CDR3 has 13 residues. V was trimmed by 2 bases and J by 5 bases, leaving 12 bases between them. Germline CDR1 reads SQVTM; CDR2 reads ANQGSEA. The CDR3 spells CSVELGVRETQYF. CDR3 in DNA: TGCAGCGTTGAACTCGGGGTGCGGGAGACCCAGTACTTC.

This clonotype occurred many times. The chain links TRBV5-1 to TRBJ2-7; possible D gene TRBD1, 6 bases. This CDR3 is built from 13 residues. Germline values: CDR1 SGHRS, CDR2 YFSETQ. V was trimmed by 3 bases and J by 6 bases, leaving 13 bases between them. CDR3 sequence reads: CASSSQGLGEQYF. CDR3 in DNA: TGCGCCAGCAGCTCACAGGGTTTAGGCGAGCAGTACTTC.

This clonotype has a count of ten or more. The gene calls are TRBV28 and TRBJ2-5; 16 bases are a match to TRBD2. The CDR3 is made up of 16 amino acids. Germline-derived CDR1 and CDR2 are MDHEN and SYDVKM. The ends lost 6 bases at V and 5 bases at J; junction bases unmatched: 6. The CDR3 DNA sequence: TGTGCCAGCAGCCCGGGACTAGCGGGGGGGCACGAGACCCAGTACTTC. Amino acids: CASSPGLAGGHETQYF.

This rearrangement joins TRBV28 to TRBJ2-2, with D perhaps matching TRBD2 (6 bases). CDR3 length: 15 residues. Trimming took 6 bases from V and 1 from J, leaving 12 bases between them. Germline V lookup: CDR1 MDHEN, CDR2 SYDVKM. This CDR3 is CASRQTRQNTGELFF. The CDR3 DNA reads as TGTGCCAGCAGACAGACTAGACAGAACACCGGGGAGCTGTTTTTT.

This clonotype was seen ten or more times. The chain couples TRBV25-1 to TRBJ1-4; D may be TRBD1 (5 bases). The ends were cut back, 4 bases at V and 3 bases at J, with 9 bases in the middle. In germline, CDR1 is MGHDK, CDR2 SYGVNS. The CDR3 spans 14 residues. The DNA for the CDR3 is TGTGCCAGCAGTGGGGACGGATCTAATGAAAAACTGTTTTTT. Encoded protein: CASSGDGSNEKLFF.

This clonotype was detected only a few times. The chain employs TRBV4-1 and TRBJ2-7; 12 nucleotides line up with TRBD2. Trimming at V came to 0 bases and at J to 6 bases, leaving 9 bases not matched to a gene. Germline V gives CDR1 MGHRA, CDR2 YSYEKL. The CDR3 runs to 17 residues. CDR3 region: CASSQEGLAGGRAEQYF. CDR3 nucleotide sequence: TGCGCCAGCAGCCAAGAAGGTCTAGCGGGGGGGCGTGCCGAGCAGTACTTC.

V and J are TRBV4-1 and TRBJ1-1, with D possibly matching TRBD1 (5 bases). V dropped 0 bases and J dropped 1 base, with 6 bases sitting between them. In germline, CDR1 is MGHRA, CDR2 YSYEKL. The CDR3 is 14 residues long. The CDR3 region is CASSQDQGNTEAFF. In nucleotides, the CDR3 is TGCGCCAGCAGCCAAGATCAGGGGAACACTGAAGCTTTCTTT.

This clonotype was detected a few times. The CDR3 reads CASSDQSNQPQHF. The CDR3 region has the DNA TGCGCCAGCAGCGACCAAAGCAATCAGCCCCAGCATTTT. The rearrangement joins TRBV4-1 to TRBJ1-5; D gene uncertain. The CDR3 loop spans 13 amino acids. Germline V gene data show CDR1 as MGHRA and CDR2 as YSYEKL. The V and J ends lost 5 bases and 1 base respectively, with 6 bases between them.

This clonotype was picked up many times. This sequence joins TRBV20-1 and TRBJ2-5, with D possibly being TRBD2 (6 bases). Germline CDR1 reads DFQATT; CDR2 reads SNEGSKA (reference sequence). The CDR3 has 13 amino acids. Trimming took off 6 bases at V and 4 bases at J, with 15 bases between the two ends. CDR3 loop: CSAPGGRGETQYF. CDR3 sequence (DNA): TGCAGTGCCCCCGGGGGTCGAGGAGAGACCCAGTACTTC.

The table lists this clonotype with many counts. V and J are TRBV6-1 and TRBJ2-7; tentatively, D is TRBD1 (5 bases). Germline CDR1 and CDR2: MNHNS and SASEGT. V was pared by 2 bases and J by 0 bases, with 11 bases between. This CDR3 region has 15 residues. CDR3 residues: CASSEPVDSSYEQYF. Here the CDR3 DNA reads TGTGCCAGCAGTGAACCTGTCGACAGCTCCTACGAGCAGTACTTC.

This clonotype was seen more than once but under ten times. CDR3 amino acids: CASSQDGQGVFQPQHF. In DNA, the CDR3 is TGTGCCAGCAGCCAAGATGGTCAGGGGGTTTTTCAGCCCCAGCATTTT. The genes are TRBV4-2 and TRBJ1-5; 7 nucleotides match TRBD1. Trimming took 0 bases from V and 6 from J; bases not matched to a gene: 8. CDR1 LGHNA and CDR2 YNFKEQ come from the germline V gene. This CDR3 is 16 amino acids long.

This clonotype was seen at least ten times. The chain links TRBV7-3 to TRBJ2-2; no clear D. CDR3 length: 12 residues. The ends were cut back, 8 bases at V and 7 bases at J, with 11 bases in the middle. Germline CDR1 SGHTA, CDR2 FQGTGA. CDR3 sequence (DNA): TGTGCCAGCCGGAGTCTCCTCGGGGAGCTGTTTTTT. This translates into CASRSLLGELFF. The variable domain in full, with the rest retrieved from reference TRBV7-3 and TRBJ2-2, is GAGVSQTPSNKVTEKGKYVELRCDPISGHTALYWYRQSLGQGPEFLIYFQGTGAADDSGLPNDRFFAVRPEGSVSTLKIQRTERGDSAVYLCASRSLLGELFFGEGSRLTVL.

The chain is built from TRBV12-3 or TRBV12-4 and TRBJ1-1, with D possibly matching TRBD1 (5 bases). The CDR3 contains 15 residues. V was trimmed by 1 base and J by 1 base, leaving 10 bases between them. CDR3 sequence (DNA): TGTGCCAGCAGTTTAGTGGGACGGAAGAACACTGAAGCTTTCTTT. It yields the protein CASSLVGRKNTEAFF.

This clonotype was found many times. Here the CDR3 DNA reads TGTGCCAGCAGCCCGCCGGGACGAGCGAACACTGAAGCTTTCTTT. Translated, it gives CASSPPGRANTEAFF. The chain is built from TRBV6-5 and TRBJ1-1, with D maybe TRBD1 (5 bases). The CDR3 is 15 residues long. V dropped 6 bases and J dropped 1 base, with 15 bases sitting between them. Germline-derived CDR1 and CDR2 are MNHEY and SVGAGI.

This chain uses TRBV11-2 with TRBJ2-2; perhaps TRBD1 as D (8 bases). Trimming shortened V by 4 bases and J by 7 bases, and 13 bases separated the two germline ends. CDR1 and CDR2 from the germline V gene are SGHAT and FQNNGV. CDR3 size: 14 residues. The CDR3 bases are TGTGCCAGCAGCTCCACAGGGGGGGGCGGGGAGCTGTTTTTT. Residues: CASSSTGGGGELFF.

The sample holds a few counts of this clonotype. As the CDR3 is not closed by the conserved phenylalanine or tryptophan, this likely results from a read error. V usage is TRBV13 and J usage is TRBJ2-7, with D possibly TRBD2 on 6 matching bases. Trimming removed 0 bases from V and 4 bases from J, with 16 bases in between. CDR3 length equals 16 residues. Germline CDR1 and CDR2: PRHDT and FYEKMQ (reference sequence). CDR3 DNA sequence: TGTGCCAGCAGCTTAGGGGGTTTTGGGACTCGTTACGAGCAGTACCTC. Its protein is CASSLGGFGTRYEQYL.

This clonotype was detected ten times or more. The genes are TRBV5-8 and TRBJ1-5; D is ambiguous. V gave up 4 bases and J gave up 8 bases, with 16 bases separating them. The CDR3 has 14 residues. Germline V CDR1 and CDR2: SGHTS, YDEGEE. Here the CDR3 reads CASSGVQRGKPQHF. The CDR3 DNA sequence: TGTGCCAGCAGCGGAGTCCAGCGGGGAAAGCCCCAGCATTTT.

This clonotype was observed a few times. The chain employs TRBV6-1 and TRBJ2-2, with D unclear. Trimming stripped 8 bases from V and 0 bases from J, with 10 bases between. The CDR3 totals 14 residues. Germline loops: CDR1 MNHNS, CDR2 SASEGT. This CDR3 is CASARYANTGELFF. The CDR3 nucleotides are TGTGCCAGCGCAAGATATGCGAACACCGGGGAGCTGTTTTTT.

This clonotype was observed many times. The V gene is TRBV12-5, the J gene TRBJ1-6; perhaps TRBD1 as D (5 bases). This CDR3 has 16 residues. Germline loops: CDR1 LGHNT, CDR2 FRNRAP. The ends were cut back, 4 bases at V and 10 bases at J, with 20 bases in the middle. The CDR3 is CASGSPGARPRSPLHF. CDR3 in DNA: TGTGCTAGTGGTTCCCCCGGGGCAAGGCCGCGGTCACCCCTCCACTTT. Variable domain in full (rest from reference TRBV12-5 and TRBJ1-6): DARVTQTPRHKVTEMGQEVTMRCQPILGHNTVFWYRQTMMQGLELLAYFRNRAPLDDSGMPKDRFSAEMPDATLATLKIQPSEPRDSAVYFCASGSPGARPRSPLHFGNGTRLTVT.

At least ten counts were recorded for this clonotype. The chain uses TRBV18 and TRBJ2-7, with D possibly called TRBD1 or TRBD2 (6 bases each). Trimming left V 2 bases short and J 9 bases short, with 23 bases between. This CDR3 comprises 16 residues. Per the germline V gene, CDR1 is KGHSH and CDR2 is LQKENI. The CDR3 here is CASSPGSRGAGGVQYF. CDR3 sequence (DNA): TGTGCCAGCTCACCAGGTTCGAGGGGGGCCGGTGGAGTGCAGTACTTC.

Regarding this clonotype: This may stem from a read error, because a much larger clone lies one nucleotide away. The chain recombines TRBV6-5 with TRBJ2-7; D perhaps matches TRBD2 (5 bases). The ends were cut back, 4 bases at V and 3 bases at J, with 13 bases in the middle. From germline, CDR1 is MNHEY and CDR2 SVGAGI. The CDR3 has 14 amino acids. Here the CDR3 reads CASSSAEGLYEQYF. The CDR3 DNA sequence: TGTGCCAGCAGTTCAGCGGAAGGACTCTACGAGCAGTACTTC.

This clonotype was seen more than once but under ten times. This chain joins TRBV9 and TRBJ2-2; D unresolved. The germline V and J ends were trimmed by 1 base and 7 bases, with 20 bases remaining between them. Germline-derived CDR1 and CDR2 are SGDLS and YYNGEE. There are 17 residues in the CDR3. CDR3 amino acids: CASSVSASSVRGGELFF. CDR3 DNA: TGTGCCAGCAGCGTAAGCGCCAGCTCGGTACGCGGCGGGGAGCTGTTTTTT.

This clonotype was counted at least ten times. The chain carries TRBV30 and TRBJ1-1; 11 bases are a match to TRBD1. CDR3 length: 13 amino acids. CDR1 and CDR2 (germline): GTSNPN, SVGIG (reference sequence). J was trimmed by 6 bases and V by 5 bases; bases with no gene match: 5. The CDR3 is CAWEGQGAAEAFF. As DNA, the CDR3 is TGTGCCTGGGAAGGACAGGGGGCCGCTGAAGCTTTCTTT.